The text below deals with one TCR beta chain. Its specificity is not known. The sample belongs to a study of shared clonotypes between healthy human individuals. Findings and caveats of the study: The study drew on few donors, limiting represented genetic and exposure-history diversity. Shared across several donors were around 4.7% of the naive CD4 clonotypes.

CDR1 and CDR2 (germline): SEHNR, FQNEAQ (reference sequence). The CDR3 extends over 13 amino acids. V gave up 8 bases and J gave up 5 bases, with 15 bases separating them. Naive-designated CD8 cells lacked CD45RO, were positively enriched for CCR7, and omitted terminally differentiated effector memory CD45RA+ cells. Measured with immunoSEQ multiplex PCR; TCRdb has only the in-frame clones, and not every one. The sample carries hundreds of thousands of clones, 85% to 95% recorded once. This sequence joins TRBV7-9 and TRBJ2-5; D not resolved. Sequenced material: naive CD8+ T cells sorted from blood. The receptor was derived from a man between 25 and 39 years old in good health. CDR3 in amino acids: CASHQVESETQYF. CDR3 coding DNA: TGTGCCAGCCACCAGGTGGAATCGGAGACCCAGTACTTC. Full variable domain (missing parts from reference TRBV7-9 and TRBJ2-5): DTGVSQNPRHKITKRGQNVTFRCDPISEHNRLYWYRQTLGQGPEFLTYFQNEAQLEKSRLLSDRFSAERPKGSFSTLEIQRTEQGDSAMYLCASHQVESETQYFGPGTRLLVL.